A single sample is the source of the 12 T cell receptor beta chains below, sequenced in a study of T cell responses to AZD1222 COVID-19 vaccine. Method: immunoSEQ multiplex PCR; TCRdb's copy keeps in-frame clones and lacks some. The sample carries about 96,000 clones, 75% to 90% recorded once. The material sequenced was peripheral blood, taken on day 0 of AZD1222 vaccination. These receptor sequences come from an adult in good health.

CDR3 residues: CASRNRGDRGNTEAFF. The DNA for the CDR3 is TGTGCCAGCAGAAATAGGGGGGACAGGGGGAACACTGAAGCTTTCTTT. This chain joins TRBV7-2 and TRBJ1-1; 10 nucleotides line up with TRBD1. The germline gives CDR1 SGHTA, CDR2 FQGNSA. The CDR3 extends over 16 amino acids. Trimming cost V 6 bases and J 1 base; bases outside gene matches: 8.

The rearrangement joins TRBV29-1 to TRBJ2-4; D possibly corresponds to TRBD1 (6 bases). Looked up from germline, CDR1 is SQVTM and CDR2 is ANQGSEA. V lost 8 bases, J lost 12 bases, and 17 bases lay in between. The CDR3 is 11 amino acids. CDR3 in amino acids: CSISDRTSQYF. The CDR3 DNA sequence: TGCAGCATATCGGACAGAACTAGTCAGTACTTC.

V and J are TRBV6-1 and TRBJ1-2; the D is unclear. The CDR3 runs 12 residues. The germline CDR1 and CDR2 sequences are MNHNS and SASEGT. Trimming stripped 7 bases from V and 8 bases from J, with 14 bases between. The DNA of the CDR3 is TGTGCCAGCACCCCCGGTCCTCGGGGCTACACCTTC. The encoded protein is CASTPGPRGYTF.

The rearrangement links TRBV2 to TRBJ2-7, with D unresolved. Germline V gene sequence: CDR1 SNHLY, CDR2 FYNNEI. The CDR3 is made up of 14 amino acids. V dropped 5 bases and J dropped 1 base, with 12 bases sitting between them. The CDR3 DNA sequence: TGTGCCAGCAGTTCCAAGTTGGGGTCCTACGAGCAGTACTTC. Translated, it gives CASSSKLGSYEQYF.

Only a few counts were recorded for this clone. The gene calls are TRBV7-8 and TRBJ1-5; weak D call: TRBD1 (5 bases). The CDR3 loop spans 15 amino acids. V lost 5 bases to trimming and J lost 2 bases, with 13 bases between them. Germline V gene sequence: CDR1 SGHVS, CDR2 FQNEAQ. CDR3 in DNA: TGTGCCAGCAGCCTACTTCAAGGGGGCAATCAGCCCCAGCATTTT. Amino acids: CASSLLQGGNQPQHF.

This chain joins TRBV6-5 and TRBJ2-7; D unresolved. V lost 5 bases to trimming and J lost 3 bases, with 11 bases between them. Germline V lookup: CDR1 MNHEY, CDR2 SVGAGI. The CDR3 is made up of 13 amino acids. The CDR3 sequence is CASSQTSNYEQYF. DNA for the CDR3: TGTGCCAGCAGTCAGACAAGTAACTACGAGCAGTACTTC.

The chain combines TRBV27 with TRBJ2-3; 8 bases map to TRBD2. The CDR3 has 16 residues. V shed 2 bases and J 7 bases; nucleotides not matched to a gene: 11. CDR1 and CDR2 from the germline V gene are MNHEY and SMNVEV (reference sequence). CDR3: CASSLRRSGSENTQYF. CDR3 bases: TGTGCCAGCAGTTTACGGAGAAGCGGGAGCGAGAATACGCAGTATTTT.

This rearrangement joins TRBV4-2 to TRBJ2-5; D gene unclear. Trimming removed 1 base from V and 2 bases from J, with 11 bases in between. CDR1 and CDR2 (germline): LGHNA, YNFKEQ. The CDR3 is 15 residues long. The CDR3 sequence: CASSQGVQKQETQYF. CDR3 in DNA: TGTGCCAGCAGCCAAGGAGTACAGAAACAAGAGACCCAGTACTTC.

This chain uses TRBV7-2 with TRBJ2-3; D is ambiguous. V lost 0 bases and J lost 2, with 9 bases in between. The CDR3 is made up of 15 amino acids. Germline V gene data show CDR1 as SGHTA and CDR2 as FQGNSA. The DNA of the CDR3 is TGTGCCAGCAGCTTAGCGTGGGGTATCACAGATACGCAGTATTTT. Translation gives CASSLAWGITDTQYF. Full variable domain (missing parts from reference TRBV7-2 and TRBJ2-3): GAGVSQSPSNKVTEKGKDVELRCDPISGHTALYWYRQSLGQGLEFLIYFQGNSAPDKSGLPSDRFSAERTGGSVSTLTIQRTQQEDSAVYLCASSLAWGITDTQYFGPGTRLTVL.

This sequence joins TRBV10-3 and TRBJ2-6; D perhaps matches TRBD2 (5 bases). The CDR3 is 13 residues long. The V end lost 4 bases, the J end lost 9 bases, and 10 bases lay between the germline ends. The germline CDR1 and CDR2 sequences are ENHRY and SYGVKD. The CDR3 here is CAISGEGGNVLTF. In DNA, the CDR3 is TGTGCCATCAGTGGGGAAGGAGGCAACGTCCTGACTTTC.

V gene TRBV11-1 combines with J gene TRBJ2-4, with D tentatively TRBD1 or TRBD2 (5 bases each). Germline CDR1 is SGHAT and CDR2 is FQDESV (reference sequence). Trimming cost V 4 bases and J 8 bases, with 18 bases left between them. This CDR3 has 15 residues. The CDR3 DNA reads TGTGCCAGCAGCTCCCCGACGGGAAAGGGACACATTCAGTACTTC. This gives the protein CASSSPTGKGHIQYF.

CDR3 loop: CASSPRTSNQPQHF. CDR3 coding DNA: TGTGCCAGCAGTCCCCGGACCAGCAATCAGCCCCAGCATTTT. The chain joins TRBV27 to TRBJ1-5; no definite D call. Trimming removed 5 bases from V and 1 base from J, with 9 bases in between. There are 14 residues in the CDR3. CDR1 MNHEY and CDR2 SMNVEV come from the germline V gene (reference sequence).